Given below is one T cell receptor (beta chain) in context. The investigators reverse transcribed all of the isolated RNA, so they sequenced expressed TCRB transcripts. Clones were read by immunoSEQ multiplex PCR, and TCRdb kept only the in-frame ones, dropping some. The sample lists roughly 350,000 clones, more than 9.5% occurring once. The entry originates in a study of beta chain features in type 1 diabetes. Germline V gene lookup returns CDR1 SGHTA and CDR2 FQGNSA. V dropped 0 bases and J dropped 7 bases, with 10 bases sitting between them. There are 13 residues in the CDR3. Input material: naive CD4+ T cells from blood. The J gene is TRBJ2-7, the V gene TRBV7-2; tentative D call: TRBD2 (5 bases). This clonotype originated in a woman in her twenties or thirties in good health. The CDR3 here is CASSLAGIGEQYF. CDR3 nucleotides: TGTGCCAGCAGCTTAGCCGGGATTGGGGAGCAGTACTTC.